The entry below describes one T cell receptor (beta chain). Its antigen is undetermined. Peripheral blood, roughly 9.3 milliliters per donor, was collected. The sample is drawn from a study of blood T cells in healthy people across ages. Overall study: Template switching recovered approximately one barcoded beta molecule for every two T cells. Whole-study results and caveats: The lack of PBMC sorting stopped any conclusive naive versus antigen-experienced comparison.

Primers used in a second PCR of roughly 7 to 12 cycles were a sample-barcoded 5' primer and a J-beta primer mix. Each cDNA molecule, via a template-switch adaptor with 12 random nucleotides, was tagged. TCRdb itself ran the 5' RACE reads through MiXCR, one entry per CDR3 protein. Counted here are hundreds of thousands of distinct CDR3 sequences, around 46% occurring once; the ten biggest clones make up 13%. CDR1 and CDR2 (germline): SGHRS, YFSETQ. V shed 0 bases, J shed 4 bases, and the junction held 8 bases outside the gene matches. The CDR3 consists of 16 residues. Sequencing used blood. The J gene is TRBJ1-1, the V gene TRBV5-1; 8 nucleotides agree with TRBD1. The receptor was isolated from a man aged 30 to 39 in good health. The CDR3 region has the DNA TGCGCCAGCAGCTTGGCCGGACAGGGTCGGATCACTGAAGCTTTCTTT. This encodes CASSLAGQGRITEAFF.